Listed here is a single T cell receptor beta chain. This clonotype was found many times. What antigen it recognizes has not been identified. No quality values exist for individual bases; no much larger clone is one base distant. This specimen comes from a study of blood T cells in healthy people across ages (dated by TCRdb to about 2015). About the investigation overall: In model experiments, template switching captured about one uniquely barcoded TCR beta cDNA molecule for every two T cells. The donors were divided into four age groups: young (average approximately 16 years), middle-aged (approximately 39), aged (approximately 62) and long-lived (roughly 86). To track age-related changes in TCR beta repertoire diversity, the study relied on deep sequencing normalized with unique cDNA molecular identifiers. To avoid experimental bias, donors of different ages were spread randomly across the sequencing lanes. For two donors (one aged 18 to 30 and one aged 80 or older), the study analyzed two additional independent replicas of 1 million unique cDNA reads from the same blood draw. Here is what the overall study found, with its caveats: Total diversity estimates from one million sequenced T cells were considered lower bounds and underestimates. Observed TCR beta diversity per million T cells fell roughly linearly with age, and a significant reduction was already apparent by age around 40. Bulk unsorted PBMC profiling prevented conclusive comparison of naive and antigen-experienced compartments. There was a strong correlation between observed TCR beta diversity and the percentage of naive T cells measured by flow cytometry. The CMV infection status of donors was not known, potentially confounding age-related changes in expanded clonotypes. Compared with the aged group, the long-lived group had more naive CD4+ T cells, fewer expanded clones and increased TCR diversity, suggesting age selection.

The method was 5' RACE. TCRdb shows the sequencer as Illumina HiSeq 2500. A second roughly 7 to 11 cycle PCR used a sample-barcoded 5' primer and a J-beta primer mix. A unique molecular identifier was introduced onto each TCR beta cDNA molecule by a template-switch 5' adaptor carrying 12 random nucleotides. At least 2.5 million CDR3-containing paired-end reads were obtained from each sample. First-strand cDNA synthesis was performed from all RNA using the Mint cDNA synthesis kit, with priming by a TRBC-specific oligonucleotide. Following uracil-DNA glycosylase treatment, a first 18-cycle PCR with universal primers M1SS and BC2_uni_R was performed on all cDNA. The study's own analysis went as follows. For normalization, 1 million high-quality reads were randomly selected from each sample, with every read carrying a distinct molecular identifier. Instead of being binned into consensus sequences, reads with shared molecular identifiers were discarded. MiTCR, with a Q25 quality threshold and the strictest error-elimination algorithm, was used for CDR3 identification, clonotype clustering and error correction. A nonparametric unseen species model with Euler transformation was used to estimate a lower bound on total TCR beta diversity. TCRdb reran the public reads through fastp at Q25 and MiXCR, keeping productive beta chains. Each record represents a unique CDR3 protein, reported with the most common genes and DNA among its rows. It is TCRdb's table, rather than the study itself, that gives the V and J calls and clone size. The sample table lists some 1.6 million distinct CDR3 sequences, about 35% of them with a count of one. Of the sample, around 11% falls within the top ten clones.

The germline V gene yields MGHRA for CDR1 and YSYEKL for CDR2. There are 14 amino acids in the CDR3, from cysteine to phenylalanine inclusive. The DNA shown is the 42-base CDR3, in frame from base 1. For this chain, trimming is 3 bases at the V end and 2 bases at the J end, and the number of junction bases without a gene match is 2. Systemically healthy Caucasian individuals from Russia, approximately 39 in total and aged roughly 6 to 90 years, were included as donors. About 9.1 milliliters of peripheral blood were collected from each donor into EDTA-treated Vacutainer tubes. Ficoll-Paque density-gradient centrifugation was used to isolate PBMCs, with at least 6 million obtained per sample. Trizol reagent was used to extract total RNA from PBMCs, with at least 5.5 micrograms per sample. Naive CD45RAhigh/CD27high T cell percentages were measured by flow cytometry on a PBMC aliquot from every donor.

The receptor chain draws on TRBV4-1 and TRBJ1-2; the junction holds 8 bases that match TRBD1. Material for sequencing was blood. The source is a woman between 25 and 40 years old in good health. The CDR3: CASSHRQGNYGYTF. DNA sequence: TGCGCCAGCAGCCATCGACAGGGGAACTATGGCTACACCTTC.